This T cell receptor beta chain comes out of a study of OX40 agonist ivuxolimab in advanced cancers. About the study: Ivuxolimab, an agonist antibody against OX40 (CD134), was given to patients. Dose-escalation patients had hepatocellular carcinoma, melanoma, renal cell or head and neck cancer.

For this clone: Its antigen is undetermined.

The study's findings and limits: At 0.1 to 3.0 mg/kg, CD4+ and CD8+ blood T cells expanded clonally by week 6.

V was shortened by 2 bases and J by 3 bases, with 11 bases between the two germline ends. CDR1 and CDR2 from the germline V gene are MNHEY and SVGAGI. CDR3 length: 14 amino acids. Data came from immunoSEQ multiplex PCR; TCRdb stores just in-frame clones and leaves some out. The repertoire has 20,000 to 30,000 clones, over 85% of them found once; the top ten carry approximately 19%. This receptor was identified in an adult with an advanced solid tumor such as melanoma, head and neck, liver or kidney cancer. Sequences were derived from CD4+ or CD8+ T cells sorted from blood, sampled in a trial of the OX40 agonist ivuxolimab. V and J are TRBV6-5 and TRBJ2-7; TRBD1 is a possible D gene (6 bases). The CDR3 bases are TGTGCCAGCAGTTACAACCCAGGGGACTACGAGCAGTACTTC. Translated, it gives CASSYNPGDYEQYF.